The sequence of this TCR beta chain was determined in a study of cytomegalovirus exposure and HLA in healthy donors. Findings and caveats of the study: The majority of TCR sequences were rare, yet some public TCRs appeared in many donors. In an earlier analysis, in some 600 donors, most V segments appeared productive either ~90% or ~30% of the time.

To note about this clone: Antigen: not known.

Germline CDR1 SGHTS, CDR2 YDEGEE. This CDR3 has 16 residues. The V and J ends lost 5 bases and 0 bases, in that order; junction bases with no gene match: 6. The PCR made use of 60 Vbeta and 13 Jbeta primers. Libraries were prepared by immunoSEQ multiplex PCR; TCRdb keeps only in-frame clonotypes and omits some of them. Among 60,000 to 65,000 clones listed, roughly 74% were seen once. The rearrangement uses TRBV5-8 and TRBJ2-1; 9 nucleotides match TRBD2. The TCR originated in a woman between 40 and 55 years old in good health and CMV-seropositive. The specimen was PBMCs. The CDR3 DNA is TGTGCCAGCAGGCCCATAGCGGGGGACTCCTACAATGAGCAGTTCTTC. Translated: CASRPIAGDSYNEQFF.